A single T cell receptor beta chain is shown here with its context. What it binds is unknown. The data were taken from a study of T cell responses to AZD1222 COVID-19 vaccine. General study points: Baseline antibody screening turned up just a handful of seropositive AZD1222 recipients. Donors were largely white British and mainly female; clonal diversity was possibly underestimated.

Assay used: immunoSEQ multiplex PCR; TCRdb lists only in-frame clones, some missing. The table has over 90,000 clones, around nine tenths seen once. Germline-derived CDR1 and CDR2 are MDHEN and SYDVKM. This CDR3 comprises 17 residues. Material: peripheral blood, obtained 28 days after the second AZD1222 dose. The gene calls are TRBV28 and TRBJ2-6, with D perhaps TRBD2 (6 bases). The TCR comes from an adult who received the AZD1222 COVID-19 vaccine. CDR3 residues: CAAGRTSLTRGANVLTF. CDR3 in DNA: TGTGCGGCCGGACGAACTAGCTTAACGCGGGGGGCCAACGTCCTGACTTTC. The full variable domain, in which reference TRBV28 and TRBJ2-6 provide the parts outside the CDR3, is DVKVTQSSRYLVKRTGEKVFLECVQDMDHENMFWYRQDPGLGLRLIYFSYDVKMKEKGDIPEGYSVSREKKERFSLILESASTNQTSMYLCAAGRTSLTRGANVLTFGAGSRLTVL.